This section outlines one T cell receptor beta chain sequence together with its context. Primers used in a second PCR of roughly 6 to 11 cycles were a sample-barcoded 5' primer and a J-beta primer mix. Each cDNA molecule carried a tag from a template-switch adaptor that contained 12 random nucleotides. From the 5' RACE reads, TCRdb called clonotypes with MiXCR, one entry per CDR3 protein. The table includes around 1.5 million distinct CDR3 sequences, roughly 40% detected once. The data belong to a study of blood T cells in healthy people across ages. The CDR3 length is 14 residues. Trimming removed 3 bases from V and 9 bases from J; junction bases left unmatched: 7. Extraction yielded at least 5 micrograms of total RNA per sample.

The V and J genes are TRBV12-3 or TRBV12-4 and TRBJ2-1; TRBD2 matches at 8 bases. The sample comprised blood. The receptor was isolated from a woman aged 18-35 years in good health. The CDR3 DNA reads as TGTGCCAGCAGTTTGGGGAGCGGGAGAGGTGAGCAGTTCTTC. Its translation: CASSLGSGRGEQFF.